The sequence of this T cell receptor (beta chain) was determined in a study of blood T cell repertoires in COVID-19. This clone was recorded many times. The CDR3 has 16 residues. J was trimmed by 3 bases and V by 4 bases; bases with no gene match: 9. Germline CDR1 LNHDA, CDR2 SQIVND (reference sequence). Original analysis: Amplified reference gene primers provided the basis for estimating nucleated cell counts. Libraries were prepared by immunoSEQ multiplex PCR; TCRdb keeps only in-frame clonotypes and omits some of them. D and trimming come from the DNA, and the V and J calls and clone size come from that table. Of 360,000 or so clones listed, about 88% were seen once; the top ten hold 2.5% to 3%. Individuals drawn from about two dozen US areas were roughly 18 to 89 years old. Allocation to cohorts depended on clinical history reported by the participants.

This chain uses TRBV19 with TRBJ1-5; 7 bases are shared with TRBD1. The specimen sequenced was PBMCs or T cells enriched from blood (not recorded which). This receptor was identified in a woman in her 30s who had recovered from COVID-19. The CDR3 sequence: CASSKGQDGVNQPQHF. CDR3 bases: TGTGCCAGTAGTAAAGGACAGGATGGGGTCAATCAGCCCCAGCATTTT.